This passage covers 7 T cell receptor beta chains from one sample sequenced in a study of blood T cell repertoires in COVID-19. The data were produced by immunoSEQ multiplex PCR, yet TCRdb's version contains in-frame clones alone and is incomplete. The sample has about 280,000 clones; 87% are singletons. The source material was PBMCs or T cells enriched from blood (not recorded which). These receptor sequences come from a woman between 35 and 50 years old who had recovered from COVID-19.

The V gene is TRBV5-1, the J gene TRBJ2-7, with TRBD2 matching over 7 bases. CDR1 and CDR2 (germline): SGHRS, YFSETQ. This CDR3 comprises 18 residues. The trim removed 4 bases at V and 2 bases at J, leaving 18 bases unmatched. Here the CDR3 DNA reads TGCGCCAGCAGCAGCGCGGAGATTCGAGGCGGGGGAGCCTACGAGCAGTACTTC. Translated, it gives CASSSAEIRGGGAYEQYF. Based on the CDR3 plus reference TRBV5-1 and TRBJ2-7, the full variable domain is KAGVTQTPRYLIKTRGQQVTLSCSPISGHRSVSWYQQTPGQGLQFLFEYFSETQRNKGNFPGRFSGRQFSNSRSEMNVSTLELGDSALYLCASSSAEIRGGGAYEQYFGPGTRLTVT.

The J gene is TRBJ1-6, the V gene TRBV3-1 (or the pseudogene TRBV3-2); 9 bases are a match to TRBD1. The CDR3 consists of 15 residues. Trimming at V came to 6 bases and at J to 5 bases, leaving 5 bases not matched to a gene. Germline CDR1 is LGHDT and CDR2 is YNNKEL (reference sequence). CDR3 amino acids: CASRPRDRDNSPLHF. The CDR3 DNA is TGTGCCAGCAGACCCCGGGACAGGGATAATTCACCCCTCCACTTT.

The chain links TRBV4-1 to TRBJ1-3; no firm D call. V shed 1 base and J shed 0 bases, with 7 bases lying between them. Germline lookup yields CDR1 MGHRA and CDR2 YSYEKL. The CDR3 sequence is 15 residues long. CDR3 in amino acids: CASSQATVSGNTIYF. CDR3 DNA: TGCGCCAGCAGCCAAGCTACGGTCTCTGGAAACACCATATATTTT.

This clone showed up just once. The J gene is TRBJ2-3, the V gene TRBV2; the match to TRBD1 covers 7 bases. V was clipped by 5 bases and J by 0 bases; unmatched bases: 5. The germline gives CDR1 SNHLY, CDR2 FYNNEI. The CDR3 covers 15 residues. As DNA, the CDR3 is TGTGCCAGCAGTAGGGACAGTTCTAGCACAGATACGCAGTATTTT. Its protein is CASSRDSSSTDTQYF.

The rearrangement uses TRBV19 and TRBJ2-3; no clear D. Germline CDR1 reads LNHDA; CDR2 reads SQIVND (reference sequence). The CDR3 consists of 17 residues. V lost 10 bases, J lost 4 bases, and 27 bases lay in between. CDR3 sequence: CATRPRQSLTIADTQYF. CDR3 sequence (DNA): TGTGCCACCCGCCCTAGGCAATCCCTCACCATCGCAGATACGCAGTATTTT.

The chain has TRBV29-1 and TRBJ2-3; no reliable D call. Germline-derived CDR1 and CDR2 are SQVTM and ANQGSEA. Trimming cost V 7 bases and J 1 base, with 12 bases left between them. CDR3 length: 13 residues. This CDR3 is CSADPDGTDTQYF. CDR3 sequence (DNA): TGCAGCGCAGATCCAGATGGCACAGATACGCAGTATTTT.

This clone has a single count. V is TRBV7-9 and J is TRBJ1-1, with 8 positions matching TRBD1. The CDR3 runs to 14 residues. The V segment lost 5 bases and the J segment 6 bases; nucleotides outside the gene matches: 8. The germline CDR1 and CDR2 sequences are SEHNR and FQNEAQ (reference sequence). The CDR3 reads CASSRTGKNSEAFF. The CDR3 DNA reads as TGTGCCAGCAGCCGGACAGGGAAAAACTCTGAAGCTTTCTTT.